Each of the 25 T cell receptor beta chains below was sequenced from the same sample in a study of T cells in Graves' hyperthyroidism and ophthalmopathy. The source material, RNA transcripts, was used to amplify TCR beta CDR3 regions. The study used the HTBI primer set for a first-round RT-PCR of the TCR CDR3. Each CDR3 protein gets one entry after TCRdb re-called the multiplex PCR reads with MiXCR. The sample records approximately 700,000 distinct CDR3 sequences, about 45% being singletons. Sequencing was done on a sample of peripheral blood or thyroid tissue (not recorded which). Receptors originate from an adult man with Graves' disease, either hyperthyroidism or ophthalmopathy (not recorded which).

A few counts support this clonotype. The CDR3 coding sequence is TGTGCCAGCAGTGACCCTTTGGAGGGGAGCTCCTATAATTCACCCCTCCACTTT. This translates into CASSDPLEGSSYNSPLHF. The J gene is TRBJ1-6, the V gene TRBV2; TRBD1 is a possible D gene (5 bases). Germline V gene lookup returns CDR1 SNHLY and CDR2 FYNNEI. CDR3 length equals 18 residues. V lost 3 bases, J lost 0 bases, and 15 bases lay in between.

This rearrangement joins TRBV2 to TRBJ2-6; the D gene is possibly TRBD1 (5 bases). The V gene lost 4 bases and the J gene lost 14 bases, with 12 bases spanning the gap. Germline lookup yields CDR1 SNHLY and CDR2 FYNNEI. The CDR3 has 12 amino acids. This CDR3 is CASSVGEFFLTF. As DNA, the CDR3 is TGTGCCAGCAGTGTAGGGGAATTCTTCCTGACTTTC.

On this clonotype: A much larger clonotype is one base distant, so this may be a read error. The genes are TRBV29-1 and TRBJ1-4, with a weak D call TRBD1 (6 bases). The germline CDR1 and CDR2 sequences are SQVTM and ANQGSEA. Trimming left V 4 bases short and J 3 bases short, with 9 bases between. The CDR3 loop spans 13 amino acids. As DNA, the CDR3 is TGCAGCGTTGCAGGGGCGTCTAATGAAAAACTGTTTTTT. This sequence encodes CSVAGASNEKLFF.

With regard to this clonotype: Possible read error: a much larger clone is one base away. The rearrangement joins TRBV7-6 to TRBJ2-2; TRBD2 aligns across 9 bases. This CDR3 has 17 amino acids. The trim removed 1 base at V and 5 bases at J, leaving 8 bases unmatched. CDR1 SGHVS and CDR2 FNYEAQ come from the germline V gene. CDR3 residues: CASSLGLADELTGELFF. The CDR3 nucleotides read TGTGCCAGCAGCTTAGGACTAGCGGATGAACTGACCGGGGAGCTGTTTTTT. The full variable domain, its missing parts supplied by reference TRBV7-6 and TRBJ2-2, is GAGVSQSPRYKVTKRGQDVALRCDPISGHVSLYWYRQALGQGPEFLTYFNYEAQQDKSGLPNDRFSAERPEGSISTLTIQRTEQRDSAMYRCASSLGLADELTGELFFGEGSRLTVL.

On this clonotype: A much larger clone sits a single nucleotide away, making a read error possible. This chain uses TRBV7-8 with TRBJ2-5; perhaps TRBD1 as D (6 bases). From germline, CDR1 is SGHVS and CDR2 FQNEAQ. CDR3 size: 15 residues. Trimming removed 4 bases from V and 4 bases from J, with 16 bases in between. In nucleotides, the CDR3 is TGTGCCAGCAGCTCACAGGGTCAGTCTCTAGAGACCCAGTACTTC. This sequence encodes CASSSQGQSLETQYF.

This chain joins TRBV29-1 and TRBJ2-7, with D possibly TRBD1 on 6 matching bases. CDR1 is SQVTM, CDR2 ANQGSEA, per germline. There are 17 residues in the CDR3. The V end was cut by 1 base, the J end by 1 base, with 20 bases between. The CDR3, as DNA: TGCAGCGTTGAAGGCATAGGGGGAACAACCCGTTCCTACGAGCAGTACTTC. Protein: CSVEGIGGTTRSYEQYF.

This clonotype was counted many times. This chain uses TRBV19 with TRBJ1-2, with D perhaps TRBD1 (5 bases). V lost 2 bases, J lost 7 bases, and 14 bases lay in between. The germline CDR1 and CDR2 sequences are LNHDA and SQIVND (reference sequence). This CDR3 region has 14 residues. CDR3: CASSITAGAGGYTF. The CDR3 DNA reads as TGTGCCAGTAGTATAACGGCCGGGGCAGGTGGCTACACCTTC. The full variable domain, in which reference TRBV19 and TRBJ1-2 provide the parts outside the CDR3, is DGGITQSPKYLFRKEGQNVTLSCEQNLNHDAMYWYRQDPGQGLRLIYYSQIVNDFQKGDIAEGYSVSREKKESFPLTVTSAQKNPTAFYLCASSITAGAGGYTFGSGTRLTVV.

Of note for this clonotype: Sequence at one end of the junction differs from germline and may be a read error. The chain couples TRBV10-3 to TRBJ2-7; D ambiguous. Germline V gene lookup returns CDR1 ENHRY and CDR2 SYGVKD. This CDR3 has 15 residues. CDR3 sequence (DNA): TGTGCCAGCAGTTACTCGACACGTAAAGCCTACGAGCAGTACTTC. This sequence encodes CASSYSTRKAYEQYF.

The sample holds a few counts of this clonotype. The CDR3 is CASSFWTGGDEKLFF. The CDR3 DNA follows: TGTGCCAGTAGTTTTTGGACAGGGGGAGATGAAAAACTGTTTTTT. The chain recombines TRBV19 with TRBJ1-4; 10 positions match TRBD1. V shed 5 bases, J shed 6 bases, and the junction held 6 bases outside the gene matches. Germline values: CDR1 LNHDA, CDR2 SQIVND (reference sequence). The CDR3 sequence is 15 residues long.

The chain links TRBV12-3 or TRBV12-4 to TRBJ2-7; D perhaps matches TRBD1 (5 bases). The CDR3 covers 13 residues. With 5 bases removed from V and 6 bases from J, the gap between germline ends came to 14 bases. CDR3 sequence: CASSEARALEQYF. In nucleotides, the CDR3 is TGTGCCAGCAGTGAAGCCAGGGCGCTCGAGCAGTACTTC.

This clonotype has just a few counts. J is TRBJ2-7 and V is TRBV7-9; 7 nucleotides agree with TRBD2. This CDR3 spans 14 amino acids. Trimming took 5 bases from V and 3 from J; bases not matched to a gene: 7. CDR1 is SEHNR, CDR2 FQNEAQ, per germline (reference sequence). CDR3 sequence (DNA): TGTGCCAGCAGCACGGGGGGTCGCAACTACGAGCAGTACTTC. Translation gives CASSTGGRNYEQYF.

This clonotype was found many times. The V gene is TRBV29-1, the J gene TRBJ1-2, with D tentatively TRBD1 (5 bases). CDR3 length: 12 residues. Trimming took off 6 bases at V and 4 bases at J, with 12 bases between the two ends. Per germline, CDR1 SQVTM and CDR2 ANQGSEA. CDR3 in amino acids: CSVGDQGYGYTF. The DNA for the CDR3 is TGCAGCGTCGGAGACCAGGGCTATGGCTACACCTTC.

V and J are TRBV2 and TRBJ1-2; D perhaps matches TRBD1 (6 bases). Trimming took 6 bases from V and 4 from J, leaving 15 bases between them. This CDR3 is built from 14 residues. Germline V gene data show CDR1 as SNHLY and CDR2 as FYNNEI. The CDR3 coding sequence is TGTGCCAGCAGCGAGACAGGAGGTGGCTATGGCTACACCTTC. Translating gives CASSETGGGYGYTF.

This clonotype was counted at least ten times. CDR3 region: CASSQGPGELFF. In DNA, the CDR3 is TGTGCCAGCAGCCAGGGTCCCGGGGAGCTGTTTTTT. V and J are TRBV14 and TRBJ2-2, with unresolved D. The ends were cut back, 3 bases at V and 6 bases at J, with 5 bases in the middle. This CDR3 has 12 amino acids. Looked up from germline, CDR1 is SGHDN and CDR2 is FVKESK.

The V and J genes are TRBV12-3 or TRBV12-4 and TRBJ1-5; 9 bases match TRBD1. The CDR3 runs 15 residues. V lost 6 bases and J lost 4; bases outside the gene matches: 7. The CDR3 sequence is CASSPWDRANQPQHF. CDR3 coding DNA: TGTGCCAGCAGCCCCTGGGACAGGGCGAATCAGCCCCAGCATTTT.

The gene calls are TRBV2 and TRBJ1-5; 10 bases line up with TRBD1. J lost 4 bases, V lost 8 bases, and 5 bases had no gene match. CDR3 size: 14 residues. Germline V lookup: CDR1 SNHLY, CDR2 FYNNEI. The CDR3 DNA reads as TGTGCCAGCGAGTGGACAGGGGGGAATCAGCCCCAGCATTTT. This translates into CASEWTGGNQPQHF.

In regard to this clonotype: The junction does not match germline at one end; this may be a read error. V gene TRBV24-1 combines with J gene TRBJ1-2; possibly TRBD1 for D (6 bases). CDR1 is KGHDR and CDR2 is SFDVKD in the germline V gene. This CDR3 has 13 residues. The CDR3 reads CAISYDGTKGYTF. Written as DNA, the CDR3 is TGTGCCATCAGTTATGATGGGACAAAGGGCTACACCTTC.

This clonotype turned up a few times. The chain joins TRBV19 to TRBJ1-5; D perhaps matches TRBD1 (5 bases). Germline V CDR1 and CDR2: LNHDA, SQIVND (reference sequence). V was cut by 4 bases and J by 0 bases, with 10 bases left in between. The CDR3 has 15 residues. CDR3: CASSKTVPSNQPQHF. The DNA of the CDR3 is TGTGCCAGTAGTAAGACAGTTCCTAGCAATCAGCCCCAGCATTTT.

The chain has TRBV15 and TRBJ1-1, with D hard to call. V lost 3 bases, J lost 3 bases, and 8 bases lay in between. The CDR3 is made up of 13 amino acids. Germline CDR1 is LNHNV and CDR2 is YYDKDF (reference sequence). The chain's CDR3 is CATSSFRYTEAFF. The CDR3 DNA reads TGTGCCACCAGCAGTTTTAGGTACACTGAAGCTTTCTTT.

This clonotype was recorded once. CDR3 bases: TGTGCCATCAGTGAGAGACAGGGGTTCGAAAAACTGTTTTTT. Translation gives CAISERQGFEKLFF. The chain carries TRBV10-3 and TRBJ1-4, with 8 bases aligning to TRBD1. V gave up 2 bases and J gave up 8 bases; unmatched junction bases: 4. Germline V gene data show CDR1 as ENHRY and CDR2 as SYGVKD. The CDR3 totals 14 residues.

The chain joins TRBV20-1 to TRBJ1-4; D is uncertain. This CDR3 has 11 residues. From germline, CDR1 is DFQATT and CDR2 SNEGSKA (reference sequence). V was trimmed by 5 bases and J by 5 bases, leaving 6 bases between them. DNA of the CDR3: TGCAGTGCTCAGAGAAATGAAAAACTGTTTTTT. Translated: CSAQRNEKLFF.

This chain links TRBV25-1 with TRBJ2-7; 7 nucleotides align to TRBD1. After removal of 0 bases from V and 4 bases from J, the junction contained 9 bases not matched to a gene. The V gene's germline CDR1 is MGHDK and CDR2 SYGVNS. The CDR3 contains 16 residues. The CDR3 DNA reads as TGTGCCAGCAGTGAATATGGGGCAGGGGGAATTTACGAGCAGTACTTC. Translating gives CASSEYGAGGIYEQYF.

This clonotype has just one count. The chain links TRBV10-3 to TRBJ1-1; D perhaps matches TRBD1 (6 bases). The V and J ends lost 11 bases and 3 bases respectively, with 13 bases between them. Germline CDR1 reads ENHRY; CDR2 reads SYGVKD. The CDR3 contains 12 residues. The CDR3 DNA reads TGTGCCCTTGGGGGGCTGGACACTGAAGCTTTCTTT. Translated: CALGGLDTEAFF.

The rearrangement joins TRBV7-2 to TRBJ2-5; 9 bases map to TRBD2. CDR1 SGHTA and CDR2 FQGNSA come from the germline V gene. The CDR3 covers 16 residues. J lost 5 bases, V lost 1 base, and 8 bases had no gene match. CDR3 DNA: TGTGCCAGCAGCTTAGTGCTAGCGGGGCATTGGGAGACCCAGTACTTC. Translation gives CASSLVLAGHWETQYF.

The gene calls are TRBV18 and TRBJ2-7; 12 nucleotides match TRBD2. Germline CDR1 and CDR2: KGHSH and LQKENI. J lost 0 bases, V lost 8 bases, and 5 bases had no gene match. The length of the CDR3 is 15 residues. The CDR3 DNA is TGTGCCAGCAGGGTGACTAGCGGGAGCTCCTACGAGCAGTACTTC. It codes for CASRVTSGSSYEQYF.